This TCR beta chain was recorded in a study of control samples from healthy donors and cancer patients. V was trimmed by 5 bases and J by 0 bases, leaving 4 bases between them. Looked up from germline, CDR1 is KGHDR and CDR2 is SFDVKD. The CDR3 loop spans 13 amino acids. Data came from immunoSEQ multiplex PCR; TCRdb stores just in-frame clones and leaves some out. The sample lists about 140,000 clones; about 90% were seen once. This receptor was taken from a man between 18 and 29 years old in good health. V usage is TRBV24-1 and J usage is TRBJ1-3; D uncertain. Sequencing was done on a sample of blood. The CDR3 sequence: CATSATSGNTIYF. In DNA, the CDR3 is TGTGCCACCAGTGCAACCTCTGGAAACACCATATATTTT.